The rows below give T cell receptor beta chains drawn from one sample of a study of cytomegalovirus exposure and HLA in healthy donors. Only in-frame clones appear in the TCRdb table, and some are missing; sequencing was by immunoSEQ multiplex PCR. The repertoire includes roughly 190,000 clones, 65% to 80% of them detected once, and approximately 4.6% sits in the top ten. Material for sequencing was PBMCs. The receptor set was obtained from a man aged 25 to 40 in good health and CMV-seropositive. The CDR3 runs from the conserved cysteine through the conserved F or W. The D gene is left open where the match is weak. Expanded clones get a size class; other rows say once, few or many, or leave the size out.

>TRBJ2-3|-|-|TRBV7-3
CASSLRGLTDTQYF
TGTGCCAGCAGCTTAAGGGGGCTCACAGATACGCAGTATTTT
>TRBJ1-2|-|-|TRBV28
CASREGMNNYGYTF
TGTGCCAGCAGGGAGGGGATGAACAACTATGGCTACACCTTC
>TRBJ1-1|TRBD1|-|TRBV4-1
CASSQDPRQGAVGTEAFF
TGCGCCAGCAGCCAAGATCCTAGACAGGGGGCGGTAGGGACTGAAGCTTTCTTT
>TRBJ2-2|-|-|TRBV19
CASSWSLTGELLF
TGTGCCAGTAGTTGGAGCCTCACCGGGGAGCTGCTTTTT
>TRBJ2-5|TRBD2|-|TRBV11-1
CASSSGLAGWETQYF
TGTGCCAGCAGCTCCGGACTAGCGGGATGGGAGACCCAGTACTTC
>TRBJ1-3|-|-|TRBV5-1
CASSFREINSGNTIYF
TGCGCCAGCAGCTTTCGGGAGATTAACTCTGGAAACACCATATATTTT
>TRBJ1-3|-|-|TRBV10-3
CAISESYQGGNTIYF
TGTGCCATCAGTGAGTCGTATCAGGGAGGGAACACCATATATTTT
>TRBJ1-5|-|few|TRBV4-1
CASSRSTGYNQPQHF
TGCGCCAGCAGCCGCTCTACAGGGTACAATCAGCCCCAGCATTTT
>TRBJ2-7|-|once|TRBV30
CAWSLSRVHRIHRMLAYEQYF
TGTGCCTGGAGTCTATCCCGAGTACACAGGATACATAGAATGTTGGCTTACGAGCAGTACTTC
>TRBJ2-1|TRBD2|-|TRBV10-3
CAISVSTGTSANEQFF
TGTGCCATCAGTGTCTCTACCGGGACTAGCGCCAATGAGCAGTTCTTC
>TRBJ1-1|-|once|TRBV2
CASSPLQVLNTEAFF
TGTGCCAGCAGTCCATTACAGGTTCTGAACACTGAAGCTTTCTTT
>TRBJ1-1|-|-|TRBV6-4
CATQGRRDTEAFF
TGTGCCACCCAGGGCAGGAGGGACACTGAAGCTTTCTTT
>TRBJ2-2|-|few|TRBV9
CASSARANTGELFF
TGTGCCAGCAGCGCGAGAGCGAACACCGGGGAGCTGTTTTTT
>TRBJ1-5|TRBD1|once|TRBV6-5
CASSSLRQGEPQHF
TGTGCCAGCAGTTCCCTTAGACAGGGAGAACCCCAGCATTTT
>TRBJ1-2|-|-|TRBV7-3
CASSLVQGRGYTF
TGTGCCAGCAGCTTAGTGCAGGGAAGGGGCTACACCTTC
>TRBJ2-7|TRBD1|-|TRBV30
CAWNILGQGFGGSQTYEQYF
TGTGCCTGGAACATACTGGGACAGGGGTTTGGCGGGAGTCAAACCTACGAGCAGTACTTC
>TRBJ1-3|-|-|TRBV9
CASSVSGSGNTIYF
TGTGCCAGCAGCGTCTCGGGCTCTGGAAACACCATATATTTT
>TRBJ2-2|TRBD1|-|TRBV19
CASSPTGGLNTGELFF
TGTGCCAGTAGCCCAACAGGGGGGTTAAACACCGGGGAGCTGTTTTTT
>TRBJ2-7|TRBD1|-|TRBV5-1
CASSQGDTPGNF
TGCGCCAGCAGCCAGGGGGACACCCCGGGGAACTTC
>TRBJ2-3|-|-|TRBV18
CASSPRRGHTDTQYF
TGTGCCAGCTCACCGAGGCGGGGGCACACAGATACGCAGTATTTT
>TRBJ2-5|-|-|TRBV11-2
CASSRGLGGETQYF
TGTGCCAGCAGCCGGGGTTTGGGGGGAGAGACCCAGTACTTC
>TRBJ2-7|TRBD2|-|TRBV6-6
CASRGGSPYEQYF
TGTGCCAGCAGGGGCGGGAGTCCCTACGAGCAGTACTTC
>TRBJ2-7|-|-|TRBV6-5
CASSYSQGFYEQYF
TGTGCCAGCAGTTATTCCCAGGGTTTCTACGAGCAGTACTTC
>TRBJ2-5|-|few|TRBV5-1
CASNPAPGPDSGTQYF
TGCGCCAGCAACCCTGCTCCCGGGCCGGATAGCGGGACCCAGTACTTC
>TRBJ2-3|TRBD2|-|TRBV18
CASSPPQRESNTQYF
TGTGCCAGCTCACCACCCCAGCGGGAGTCGAATACGCAGTATTTT
>TRBJ1-1|-|-|TRBV2
CASSPADWSTEAFF
TGTGCCAGCAGCCCCGCGGACTGGAGCACTGAAGCTTTCTTT
>TRBJ1-4|-|-|TRBV30
CAWSVQGGKLFF
TGTGCCTGGAGTGTGCAGGGCGGAAAACTGTTTTTT
>TRBJ2-7|TRBD2|once|TRBV4-1
CASSQDWGSGTRSWEQYF
TGCGCCAGCAGCCAAGATTGGGGCTCCGGGACTAGGTCGTGGGAGCAGTACTTC
>TRBJ2-2|TRBD1|-|TRBV18
CASSRTGNPGELFF
TGTGCCAGCTCCCGGACAGGGAATCCCGGGGAGCTGTTTTTT
>TRBJ2-7|-|-|TRBV12-2
CASYVGDREQYF
TGTGCAAGTTACGTCGGGGATAGGGAGCAGTACTTC
>TRBJ2-6|-|few|TRBV28
CATPDSSGANVLTF
TGTGCCACACCCGACAGCTCTGGGGCCAACGTCCTGACTTTC
>TRBJ2-1|TRBD1|-|TRBV28
CASSSPGQGHPPIF
TGTGCCAGCAGTTCACCGGGACAGGGTCACCCCCCGATCTTC
>TRBJ2-7|-|-|TRBV18
CASSPAGEGYEQYF
TGTGCCAGCTCACCGGCAGGGGAAGGGTACGAGCAGTACTTC
>TRBJ2-1|-|-|TRBV18
CASSPTGVSNEQFF
TGTGCCAGCTCACCAACGGGAGTTAGCAATGAGCAGTTCTTC
>TRBJ1-3|TRBD1|-|TRBV18
CASSSQDRGDGNTIYF
TGTGCCAGCTCATCCCAGGACAGGGGTGATGGAAACACCATATATTTT
>TRBJ1-2|TRBD1|-|TRBV28
CASRGQGLGYTF
TGTGCCAGCAGGGGACAGGGACTTGGCTACACCTTC
>TRBJ1-5|TRBD1|few|TRBV28
CAGRQGATGNQPQHF
TGTGCCGGGAGACAGGGGGCGACGGGCAATCAGCCCCAGCATTTT
>TRBJ1-1|TRBD1|few|TRBV27
CASSLWTGGNTEAFF
TGTGCCAGCAGTTTGTGGACAGGAGGGAACACTGAAGCTTTCTTT
>TRBJ1-1|-|-|TRBV27
CASSVRPGQGYTEAFF
TGTGCCAGCAGTGTCAGACCGGGACAAGGATACACTGAAGCTTTCTTT
>TRBJ1-2|-|-|TRBV9
CASSVGPDGPGYTF
TGTGCCAGCAGCGTAGGTCCCGATGGGCCGGGCTACACCTTC
>TRBJ2-7|-|few|TRBV27
CASSFLLREQYF
TGTGCCAGCAGTTTCCTACTACGCGAGCAGTACTTC
>TRBJ2-3|TRBD2|-|TRBV19
CASSALAGGPDTQYF
TGTGCCAGTAGTGCGCTAGCGGGAGGGCCAGATACGCAGTATTTT
>TRBJ2-2|TRBD2|-|TRBV4-2
CASRDGTSGRNTGELFF
TGTGCCAGCAGAGACGGGACTAGCGGGCGGAACACCGGGGAGCTGTTTTTT
>TRBJ2-7|-|-|TRBV19
CASSTGFTEQYF
TGTGCCAGTAGTACGGGGTTTACCGAGCAGTACTTC
>TRBJ2-7|TRBD1|-|TRBV7-2
CASSRTQGAGEQYF
TGTGCCAGCAGCCGAACACAGGGGGCCGGGGAGCAGTACTTC
>TRBJ2-7|-|-|TRBV6-5
CASSYSHGTYEQYF
TGTGCCAGCAGTTACAGCCACGGTACCTACGAGCAGTACTTC
>TRBJ1-1|TRBD1|-|TRBV5-4
CASSRTGGNTEAFF
TGTGCCAGCAGCCGGACAGGGGGTAACACTGAAGCTTTCTTT
>TRBJ2-7|TRBD2|-|TRBV5-6
CASSRTSGSFYEQYF
TGTGCCAGCAGCCGGACTAGCGGTTCCTTCTACGAGCAGTACTTC
>TRBJ1-4|-|-|TRBV28
CASRGGVNEKLFF
TGTGCCAGCAGGGGGGGGGTTAATGAAAAACTGTTTTTT
>TRBJ1-1|-|few|TRBV7-3
CASSLGRNTEAFF
TGTGCCAGCAGCTTAGGCAGGAACACTGAAGCTTTCTTT
>TRBJ2-2|TRBD2|-|TRBV6-1
CASNFWGGTGELFF
TGTGCCAGCAACTTTTGGGGGGGCACCGGGGAGCTGTTTTTT
>TRBJ1-4|TRBD1|-|TRBV28
CASSLSETGVEKLFF
TGTGCCAGCAGTTTATCCGAGACAGGGGTCGAAAAACTGTTTTTT
>TRBJ1-3|TRBD1|-|TRBV6-6
CASRGQGAIGGTIYF
TGTGCCAGCAGGGGACAGGGGGCGATCGGAGGCACCATATATTTT